What follows is one T cell receptor (beta chain) and its context. The data were produced by immunoSEQ multiplex PCR, yet TCRdb's version contains in-frame clones alone and is incomplete. The table records roughly 72,000 clones, over 75% of them present only once. The data originate from a study of OX40 agonist ivuxolimab in advanced cancers. This CDR3 has 16 residues. This receptor was obtained from an adult with an advanced solid tumor such as melanoma, head and neck, liver or kidney cancer. The chain links TRBV21-1 to TRBJ1-6. TRBV21-1 is annotated as a pseudogene. Sequences were derived from CD4+ or CD8+ T cells sorted from blood, sampled in a trial of the OX40 agonist ivuxolimab. The CDR3 DNA reads as TGTGCCAGCAGCAAAGGTTGTTGTGAGCGGCTCAGGGCCCTCCACTTT. Its protein is CASSKGCCERLRALHF.